Below, one TCR beta chain is given with its context. This clonotype was seen ten or more times. The target of this receptor is not known. Within one base of it there is no much larger clone, and no base qualities were kept. These data are taken from a study of CD8 T cells in ankylosing spondylitis (dated by TCRdb to the late 2010s). Describing the broader study: T cell receptor beta repertoires were profiled in healthy donors and ankylosing spondylitis patients so that disease-linked TCR variants could be found. In total, the full study cohort was made up of some 100 healthy donors and 25 to 30 ankylosing spondylitis patients. Samples of peripheral blood were taken, and for ankylosing spondylitis patients, synovial fluid was collected as well. The study at large found these results: According to the report, matched synovial fluid samples from ankylosing spondylitis patients were significantly enriched for the disease-linked clones. Some TCR beta motif variants had previously been reported in synovial fluid and blood of reactive arthritis patients, which suggested common disease-initiation mechanisms. In peripheral blood, the disease-linked clones were found at relatively low frequencies and had a CD8+ phenotype. A TCR beta motif of several highly homologous amino acid variants appeared characteristic of blood from ankylosing spondylitis patients.

Between the V and J ends, shortened by 1 base and 0 bases respectively, the junction contains 5 bases. Via the germline V gene, CDR1 is SGHDT and CDR2 YYEEEE. The CDR3 starts with the cysteine, ends with the phenylalanine, and has 14 residues. This entry keeps only the CDR3 DNA: 42 bases, framed from base 1. TCRdb records Illumina MiSeq as the sequencer. Quantitative 5'-RACE with molecular barcodes was used to prepare TCR beta libraries. Under the source paper's analysis protocol: A new computational method, built on a probabilistic model of VDJ rearrangement, was used to identify disease-linked TCR variants. Through fastp at Q25 and MiXCR, TCRdb rebuilt clones from the public reads, retaining in-frame beta chains. Entries are consolidated by CDR3 protein sequence, retaining the most common genes and DNA. TCRdb's processing, not the authors', yielded these V and J calls. The sample contains approximately 17,000 distinct CDR3 sequences, less than 9.5% of them found a single time. The ten most abundant clones make up approximately 38% of the sample.

Sequences were obtained from blood. The sequence links TRBV5-6 to TRBJ1-5; the D gene remains uncertain. The sequence was collected from a male donor with ankylosing spondylitis or in good health (not recorded which). The sequenced DNA: TGTGCCAGCAGCTTGTGGTATAGCAATCAGCCCCAGCATTTT. The resulting protein is CASSLWYSNQPQHF.